What follows are 7 T cell receptor beta chains derived from one specimen sequenced in a study of tumor-infiltrating lymphocytes in primary liver carcinoma. RNA and DNA were co-extracted from approximately 20-30 mg of unsorted bulk tissue. Reverse transcription of about 500 ng total RNA with a constant-region primer produced TCR beta cDNA. The TCR beta library was amplified through three nested multiplex PCR rounds in a modified ARM-PCR procedure. The first two PCR rounds used TRBV1-TRBV30 forward primers with a C-beta reverse primer, approximately 11 cycles each. TCRdb re-derived calls from the multiplex PCR reads in MiXCR, one entry per CDR3 protein. This sample has about 110,000 distinct CDR3 sequences, with around 84% found just once. The sequenced material came from liver tumor tissue from sampling region 3. The subset here: tumor region T3, left-lateral pole. The receptor source for this set is a man aged 35-49 years with primary liver carcinoma and hepatitis B virus infection.

This clonotype was detected ten times or more. The V call is TRBV10-3, the J call TRBJ1-1; possibly TRBD1 for D (6 bases). Trimming removed 7 bases at V and 2 bases at J, with 17 bases between. The CDR3 runs 15 residues. Germline V CDR1 and CDR2: ENHRY, SYGVKD. The CDR3 region has the DNA TGTGCCATCAAAAGTAGAGGACAGATTAACACTGAAGCTTTCTTT. This sequence encodes CAIKSRGQINTEAFF.

The gene calls are TRBV6-5 and TRBJ1-3, with TRBD1 as a possible D gene (5 bases). Per the germline V gene, CDR1 is MNHEY and CDR2 is SVGAGI. The CDR3 covers 14 residues. The CDR3 bases are TGTGTCAACAGGCCCAAAGTCTCTGGAAACACCATATATTTT. This sequence encodes CVNRPKVSGNTIYF.

As regards this clonotype: A junction boundary mismatches the germline segment, possibly from a read error. This chain uses TRBV4-2 with TRBJ2-3; 7 bases fit TRBD2. Germline V gene lookup returns CDR1 LGHNA and CDR2 YNFKEQ. This CDR3 region has 14 residues. CDR3 protein: CASCQGLGTDTQYF. CDR3 DNA sequence: TGTGCCAGCTGCCAAGGACTAGGCACAGATACGCAGTATTTT.

Many counts were recorded for this clonotype. The CDR3 loop is CASSSIADTQYF. CDR3 DNA sequence: TGTGCCAGCAGTTCGATCGCAGATACGCAGTATTTT. The gene calls are TRBV28 and TRBJ2-3; unclear D gene. V was trimmed by 4 bases and J by 4 bases, leaving 6 bases between them. CDR3 size: 12 residues. CDR1 and CDR2 from the germline V gene are MDHEN and SYDVKM.

With respect to this clonotype: The CDR3 ends on some other residue instead of the conserved phenylalanine or tryptophan, so this is likely a read error. V usage is TRBV29-1 and J usage is TRBJ2-3; tentatively, D is TRBD2 (5 bases). This CDR3 is built from 16 residues. V was trimmed by 3 bases and J by 2 bases, leaving 18 bases between them. Germline CDR1 and CDR2: SQVTM and ANQGSEA. The CDR3: CSVEDGEHPFTDTQYL. The DNA of the CDR3 is TGCAGCGTTGAGGATGGGGAGCACCCGTTCACAGATACGCAGTATCTT.

V and J are TRBV4-1 and TRBJ2-1, with 7 bases fitting TRBD2. From germline, CDR1 is MGHRA and CDR2 YSYEKL. V trimming: 0 bases; J trimming: 6 bases; junction bases outside the gene matches: 17. The CDR3 has 19 residues. The chain's CDR3 is CASSQDRGGRARVLNEQFF. The CDR3 DNA is TGCGCCAGCAGCCAAGACCGAGGTGGGAGGGCCAGGGTTCTCAATGAGCAGTTCTTC.

In the case of this clonotype: One junction end disagrees with the germline gene, perhaps due to a read error. DNA of the CDR3: TGTGCCGGCAGTTTAACAGGGGGCACTGAAGCTTTCTTT. It yields the protein CAGSLTGGTEAFF. The chain is built from TRBV7-8 and TRBJ1-1; 8 positions agree with TRBD1. CDR1 and CDR2 (germline): SGHVS, FQNEAQ. The CDR3 sequence is 13 residues long.